What follows are 16 T cell receptor beta chains derived from one specimen sequenced in a study of cytomegalovirus exposure and HLA in healthy donors. The PCR contained 60 Vbeta and 13 Jbeta primers. Assay: immunoSEQ multiplex PCR; the TCRdb copy retains only in-frame clones and omits some. Of approximately 150,000 clones detected, around 68% appear once; the ten largest clones hold about 9.4%. Material for sequencing was PBMCs. The receptors come from a man aged 25-40 years in good health and CMV-seropositive.

The rearrangement links TRBV4-1 to TRBJ2-5; D perhaps matches TRBD1 (5 bases). The germline CDR1 and CDR2 sequences are MGHRA and YSYEKL. Trimming removed 0 bases at V and 6 bases at J, with 17 bases between. The length of the CDR3 is 16 residues. Written as DNA, the CDR3 is TGCGCCAGCAGCCAAGAGGGGCAGGGATCCAAGAAGACCCAGTACTTC. Translated, it gives CASSQEGQGSKKTQYF.

V usage is TRBV6-1 and J usage is TRBJ1-2; weak D call: TRBD1 (5 bases). CDR3 length: 11 amino acids. Deletions cut 4 bases from V and 10 bases from J, with 10 bases between. Germline CDR1 reads MNHNS; CDR2 reads SASEGT. CDR3 residues: CASSVGQHYTF. CDR3 DNA sequence: TGTGCCAGCAGTGTCGGACAACACTACACCTTC.

V gene TRBV6-1 combines with J gene TRBJ1-5, with 8 bases matching TRBD1. The CDR3 contains 15 residues. Germline values: CDR1 MNHNS, CDR2 SASEGT. V was clipped by 5 bases and J by 5 bases; unmatched bases: 8. CDR3 nucleotides: TGTGCCAGCAGTTGGACAGGGATCGGCGATCAGCCCCAGCATTTT. Translation gives CASSWTGIGDQPQHF.

The chain joins TRBV5-1 to TRBJ1-1, with D unresolved. The ends were cut back, 0 bases at V and 3 bases at J, with 9 bases in the middle. The CDR3 length is 14 residues. From germline, CDR1 is SGHRS and CDR2 YFSETQ. The CDR3 is CASSLASDYTEAFF. Here the CDR3 DNA reads TGCGCCAGCAGCTTGGCCAGCGACTACACTGAAGCTTTCTTT.

A few counts support this clone. This chain joins TRBV5-4 and TRBJ2-5; D may be TRBD2 (6 bases). Germline V CDR1 and CDR2: SGHNT, YYREEE (reference sequence). This CDR3 comprises 15 residues. V shed 1 base and J shed 5 bases, with 15 bases lying between them. This chain's CDR3 is CASSLRVGAGETQYF. CDR3 nucleotide sequence: TGTGCCAGCAGCTTGCGAGTGGGTGCGGGGGAGACCCAGTACTTC. The full variable domain, with the rest looked up from reference TRBV5-4 and TRBJ2-5, is ETGVTQSPTHLIKTRGQQVTLRCSSQSGHNTVSWYQQALGQGPQFIFQYYREEENGRGNFPPRFSGLQFPNYSSELNVNALELDDSALYLCASSLRVGAGETQYFGPGTRLLVL.

In this sample, this clone turned up a few times. DNA for the CDR3: TGTGCCAGCAGTGAAAGCCTAGCGGTGACCAAGAATGAGCAGTTCTTC. Its protein is CASSESLAVTKNEQFF. This rearrangement joins TRBV25-1 to TRBJ2-1; 7 bases line up with TRBD2. The ends lost 2 bases at V and 7 bases at J; junction bases unmatched: 11. This CDR3 contains 16 residues. Per germline, CDR1 MGHDK and CDR2 SYGVNS.

V gene TRBV4-1 combines with J gene TRBJ1-2, with D tentatively TRBD1 (6 bases). This CDR3 has 14 amino acids. Trimming shortened V by 1 base and J by 3 bases, and 9 bases separated the two germline ends. Germline V CDR1 and CDR2: MGHRA, YSYEKL. CDR3 sequence: CASSQAGGDYGYTF. The DNA of the CDR3 is TGCGCCAGCAGCCAAGCTGGGGGCGACTATGGCTACACCTTC.

This clone appeared a few times. This chain uses TRBV4-1 with TRBJ1-1; D is uncertain. V lost 0 bases to trimming and J lost 7 bases, with 12 bases between them. There are 14 residues in the CDR3. The germline CDR1 and CDR2 sequences are MGHRA and YSYEKL. The CDR3 sequence: CASSQEFRQVEAFF. The CDR3 nucleotides read TGCGCCAGCAGCCAAGAATTTCGGCAGGTTGAAGCTTTCTTT.

The V call is TRBV2, the J call TRBJ2-6; 10 bases are shared with TRBD1. Germline V gives CDR1 SNHLY, CDR2 FYNNEI. After removal of 0 bases from V and 4 bases from J, the junction contained 3 bases not matched to a gene. There are 17 residues in the CDR3. CDR3 amino acids: CASSEAGTGAGANVLTF. The CDR3 nucleotides are TGTGCCAGCAGTGAAGCGGGGACAGGGGCGGGGGCCAACGTCCTGACTTTC.

V is TRBV5-1 and J is TRBJ1-4, with TRBD1 as a possible D gene (6 bases). Trimming took off 5 bases at V and 6 bases at J, with 14 bases between the two ends. Germline CDR1 is SGHRS and CDR2 is YFSETQ. The CDR3 extends over 14 amino acids. CDR3 region: CASRLGAGDEKLFF. Written as DNA, the CDR3 is TGCGCCAGCAGGCTGGGGGCGGGAGATGAAAAACTGTTTTTT. Combining the CDR3 with reference TRBV5-1 and TRBJ1-4 gives the whole variable domain KAGVTQTPRYLIKTRGQQVTLSCSPISGHRSVSWYQQTPGQGLQFLFEYFSETQRNKGNFPGRFSGRQFSNSRSEMNVSTLELGDSALYLCASRLGAGDEKLFFGSGTQLSVL.

This chain connects TRBV7-9 to TRBJ2-3; 7 bases line up with TRBD2. The germline V gene encodes CDR1 SEHNR and CDR2 FQNEAQ (reference sequence). V lost 6 bases, J lost 2 bases, and 8 bases stayed unmatched. This CDR3 spans 15 amino acids. CDR3 sequence (DNA): TGTGCCAGCAGTATGGGGGGGGACGTCACAGATACGCAGTATTTT. Amino acids: CASSMGGDVTDTQYF.

The V gene is TRBV6-1, the J gene TRBJ2-1; 13 nucleotides agree with TRBD2. The CDR3 sequence is 15 residues long. The germline gives CDR1 MNHNS, CDR2 SASEGT. The ends lost 7 bases at V and 7 bases at J; junction bases unmatched: 7. The CDR3 bases are TGTGCCAGCAAGGCGGTGACTAGCGGGAGGAATGAGCAGTTCTTC. Its protein is CASKAVTSGRNEQFF.

The table lists this clone with a few counts. This sequence joins TRBV4-1 and TRBJ2-3, with 9 bases identical to TRBD2. Per the germline V gene, CDR1 is MGHRA and CDR2 is YSYEKL. The CDR3 contains 15 residues. V shed 6 bases and J 3 bases; nucleotides not matched to a gene: 7. This chain's CDR3 is CASRILAGFTDTQYF. DNA for the CDR3: TGCGCCAGCAGGATCCTAGCGGGGTTTACAGATACGCAGTATTTT.

The chain carries TRBV30 and TRBJ1-1; TRBD1 is a possible D gene (6 bases). The CDR3 sequence is 13 residues long. With 4 bases removed from V and 5 bases from J, the gap between germline ends came to 14 bases. Germline V gene sequence: CDR1 GTSNPN, CDR2 SVGIG (reference sequence). This CDR3 is CAWIPGQGTEAFF. The CDR3 coding sequence is TGTGCCTGGATCCCGGGACAAGGAACTGAAGCTTTCTTT. The full variable domain, completed using reference TRBV30 and TRBJ1-1, is SQTIHQWPATLVQPVGSPLSLECTVEGTSNPNLYWYRQAAGRGLQLLFYSVGIGQISSEVPQNLSASRPQDRQFILSSKKLLLSDSGFYLCAWIPGQGTEAFFGQGTRLTVV.

Of note for this clone: Other DNA sequences in the sample encode the same CDR3. The chain links TRBV6-6 to TRBJ1-3; TRBD1 is a possible D gene (5 bases). Germline V gene lookup returns CDR1 MNHNY and CDR2 SVGAGI (reference sequence). Trimming stripped 5 bases from V and 0 bases from J, with 8 bases between. The CDR3 length is 14 residues. CDR3 sequence reads: CASSTGSSGNTIYF. CDR3 bases: TGTGCCAGCAGTACAGGCTCCTCTGGAAACACCATATATTTT.

The sample holds one count of this clone. The V and J genes are TRBV11-2 and TRBJ1-2, with D tentatively TRBD1 (6 bases). V shed 6 bases and J shed 7 bases, with 18 bases lying between them. CDR1 SGHAT and CDR2 FQNNGV come from the germline V gene. CDR3 length: 14 amino acids. The CDR3 DNA reads TGTGCCAGCAGGCGTAGCACAGGGTTCTCTGGCTACACCTTC. It is translated as CASRRSTGFSGYTF.